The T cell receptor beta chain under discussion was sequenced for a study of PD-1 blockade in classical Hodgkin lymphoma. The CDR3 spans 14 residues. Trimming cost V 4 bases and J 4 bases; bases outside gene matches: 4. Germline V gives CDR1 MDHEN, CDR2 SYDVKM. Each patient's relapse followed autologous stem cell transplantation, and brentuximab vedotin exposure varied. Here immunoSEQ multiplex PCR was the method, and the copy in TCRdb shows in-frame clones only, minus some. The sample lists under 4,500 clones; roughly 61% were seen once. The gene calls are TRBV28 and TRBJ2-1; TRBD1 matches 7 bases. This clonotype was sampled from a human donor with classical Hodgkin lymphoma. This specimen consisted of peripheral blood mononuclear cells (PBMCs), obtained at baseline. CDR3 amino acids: CASSSQDRYNEQFF. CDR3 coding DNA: TGTGCCAGCAGTTCCCAGGACAGGTACAATGAGCAGTTCTTC.